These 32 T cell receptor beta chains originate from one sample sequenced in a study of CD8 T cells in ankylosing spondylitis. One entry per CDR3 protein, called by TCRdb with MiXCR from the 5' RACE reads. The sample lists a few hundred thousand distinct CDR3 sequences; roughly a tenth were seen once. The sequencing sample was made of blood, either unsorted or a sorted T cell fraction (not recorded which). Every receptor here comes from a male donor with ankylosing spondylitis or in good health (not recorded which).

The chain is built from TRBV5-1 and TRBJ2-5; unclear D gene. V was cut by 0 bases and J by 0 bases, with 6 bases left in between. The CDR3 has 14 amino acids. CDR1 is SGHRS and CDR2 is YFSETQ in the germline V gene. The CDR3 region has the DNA TGCGCCAGCAGCTTGGCAGCGTACCAAGAGACCCAGTACTTC. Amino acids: CASSLAAYQETQYF.

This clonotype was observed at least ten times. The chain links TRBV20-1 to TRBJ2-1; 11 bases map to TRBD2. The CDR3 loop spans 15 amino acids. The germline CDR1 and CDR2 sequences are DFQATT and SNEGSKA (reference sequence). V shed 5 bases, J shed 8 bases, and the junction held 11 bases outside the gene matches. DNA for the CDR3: TGCAGTGCTTCGCGGACTAGCGGGTCCACCCATGAGCAGTTCTTC. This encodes CSASRTSGSTHEQFF.

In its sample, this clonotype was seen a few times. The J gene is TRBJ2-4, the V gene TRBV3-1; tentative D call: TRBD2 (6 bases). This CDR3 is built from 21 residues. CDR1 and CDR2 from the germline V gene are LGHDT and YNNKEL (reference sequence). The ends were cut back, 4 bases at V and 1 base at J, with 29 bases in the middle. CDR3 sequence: CASSPEAWGDLRDGAKNIQYF. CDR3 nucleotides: TGTGCCAGCAGCCCCGAGGCCTGGGGGGATTTGAGAGACGGGGCCAAAAACATTCAGTACTTC.

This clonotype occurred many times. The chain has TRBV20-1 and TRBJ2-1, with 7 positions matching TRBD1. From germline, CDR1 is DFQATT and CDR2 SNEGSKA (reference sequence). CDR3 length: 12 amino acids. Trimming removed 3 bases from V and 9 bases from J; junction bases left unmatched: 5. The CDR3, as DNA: TGCAGTGCTAGTAAAGGGGGCTTTGAGCAGTTCTTC. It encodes CSASKGGFEQFF.

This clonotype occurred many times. The CDR3 region is CASSHRGPLYNEQFF. The CDR3 DNA sequence: TGTGCCAGCAGCCACAGGGGCCCTCTTTACAATGAGCAGTTCTTC. J is TRBJ2-1 and V is TRBV3-1, with D possibly matching TRBD1 (6 bases). The V end lost 3 bases, the J end lost 4 bases, and 13 bases lay between the germline ends. Germline V CDR1 and CDR2: LGHDT, YNNKEL (reference sequence). The CDR3 sequence is 15 residues long.

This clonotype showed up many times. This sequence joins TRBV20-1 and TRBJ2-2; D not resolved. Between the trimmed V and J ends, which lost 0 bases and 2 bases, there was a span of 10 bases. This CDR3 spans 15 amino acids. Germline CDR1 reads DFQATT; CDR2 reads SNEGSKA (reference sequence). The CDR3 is CSAREGWGNTGELFF. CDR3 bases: TGCAGTGCTAGAGAGGGATGGGGAAACACCGGGGAGCTGTTTTTT.

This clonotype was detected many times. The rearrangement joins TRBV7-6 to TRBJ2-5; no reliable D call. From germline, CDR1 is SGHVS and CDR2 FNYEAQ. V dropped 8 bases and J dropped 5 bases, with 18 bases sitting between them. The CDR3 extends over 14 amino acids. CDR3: CASGWAFLGETQYF. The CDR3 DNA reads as TGTGCCAGCGGCTGGGCGTTTCTGGGGGAGACCCAGTACTTC. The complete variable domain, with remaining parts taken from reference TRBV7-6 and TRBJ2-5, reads GAGVSQSPRYKVTKRGQDVALRCDPISGHVSLYWYRQALGQGPEFLTYFNYEAQQDKSGLPNDRFSAERPEGSISTLTIQRTEQRDSAMYRCASGWAFLGETQYFGPGTRLLVL.

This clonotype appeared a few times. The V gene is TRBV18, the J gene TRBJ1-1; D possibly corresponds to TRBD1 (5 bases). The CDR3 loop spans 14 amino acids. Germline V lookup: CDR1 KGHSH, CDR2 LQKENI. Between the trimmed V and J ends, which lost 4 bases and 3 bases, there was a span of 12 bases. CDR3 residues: CASSRETGDTEAFF. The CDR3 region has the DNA TGTGCCAGCTCACGCGAAACGGGGGACACTGAAGCTTTCTTT.

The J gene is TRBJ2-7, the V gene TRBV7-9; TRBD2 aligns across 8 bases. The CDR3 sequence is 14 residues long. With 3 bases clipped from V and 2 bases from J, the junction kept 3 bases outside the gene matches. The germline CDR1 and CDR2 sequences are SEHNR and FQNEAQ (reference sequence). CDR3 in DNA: TGTGCCAGCAGCTTCGATAGCGGGACCTACGAGCAGTACTTC. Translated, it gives CASSFDSGTYEQYF. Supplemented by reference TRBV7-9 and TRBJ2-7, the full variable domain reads DTGVSQNPRHKITKRGQNVTFRCDPISEHNRLYWYRQTLGQGPEFLTYFQNEAQLEKSRLLSDRFSAERPKGSFSTLEIQRTEQGDSAMYLCASSFDSGTYEQYFGPGTRLTVT.

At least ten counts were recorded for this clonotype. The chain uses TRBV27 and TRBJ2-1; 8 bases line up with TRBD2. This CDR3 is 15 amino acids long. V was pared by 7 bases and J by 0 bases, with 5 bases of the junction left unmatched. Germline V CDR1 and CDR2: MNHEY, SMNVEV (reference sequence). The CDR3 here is CASTVAGSSYNEQFF. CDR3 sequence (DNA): TGTGCCAGCACCGTAGCGGGAAGCTCCTACAATGAGCAGTTCTTC.

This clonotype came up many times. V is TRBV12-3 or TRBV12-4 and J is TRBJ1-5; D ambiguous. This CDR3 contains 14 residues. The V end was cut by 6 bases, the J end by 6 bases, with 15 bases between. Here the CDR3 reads CASRNGSYVQPQHF. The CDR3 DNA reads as TGTGCCAGCAGGAATGGGAGTTATGTTCAGCCCCAGCATTTT.

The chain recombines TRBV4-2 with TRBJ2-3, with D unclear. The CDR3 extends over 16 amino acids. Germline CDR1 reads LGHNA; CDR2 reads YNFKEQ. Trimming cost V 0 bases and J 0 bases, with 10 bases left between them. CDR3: CASSQEGGSSTDTQYF. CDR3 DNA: TGTGCCAGCAGCCAAGAGGGTGGATCTAGCACAGATACGCAGTATTTT.

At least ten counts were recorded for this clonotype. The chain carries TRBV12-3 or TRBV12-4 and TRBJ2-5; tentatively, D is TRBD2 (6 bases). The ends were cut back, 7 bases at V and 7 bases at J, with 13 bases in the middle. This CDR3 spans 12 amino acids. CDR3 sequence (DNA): TGTGCCAGCAACCTCCTGGGGGGGACCCAGTACTTC. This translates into CASNLLGGTQYF.

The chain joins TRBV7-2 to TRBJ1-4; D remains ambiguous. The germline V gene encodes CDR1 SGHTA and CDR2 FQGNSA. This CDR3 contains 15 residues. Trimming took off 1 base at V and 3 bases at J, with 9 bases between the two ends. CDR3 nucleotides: TGTGCCAGCAGCTTAGAGGGCAGCCCTAATGAAAAACTGTTTTTT. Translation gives CASSLEGSPNEKLFF.

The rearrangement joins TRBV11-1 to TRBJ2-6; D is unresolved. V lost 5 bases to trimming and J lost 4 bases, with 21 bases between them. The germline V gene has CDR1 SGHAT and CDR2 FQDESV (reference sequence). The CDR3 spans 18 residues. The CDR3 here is CASSLSPVDGLGANVLTF. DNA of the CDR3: TGTGCCAGCAGCCTCTCCCCAGTCGACGGATTAGGGGCCAACGTCCTGACTTTC.

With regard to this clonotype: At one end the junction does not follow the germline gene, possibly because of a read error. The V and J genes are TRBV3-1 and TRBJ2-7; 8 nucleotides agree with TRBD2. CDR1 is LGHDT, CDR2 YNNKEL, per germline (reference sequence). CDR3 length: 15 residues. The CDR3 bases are TGTGCCAGCAGCCAAGAAGGCGGGAGGTCCTACGGGCAGTACTTC. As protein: CASSQEGGRSYGQYF.

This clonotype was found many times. CDR3 loop: CASSFNRQGGQPQHF. The CDR3 DNA follows: TGTGCCAGCAGCTTCAACCGTCAGGGAGGTCAGCCCCAGCATTTT. The rearrangement uses TRBV7-2 and TRBJ1-5; possibly TRBD1 for D (5 bases). Trimming took 3 bases from V and 6 from J, leaving 15 bases between them. The CDR3 has 15 residues. Looked up from germline, CDR1 is SGHTA and CDR2 is FQGNSA.

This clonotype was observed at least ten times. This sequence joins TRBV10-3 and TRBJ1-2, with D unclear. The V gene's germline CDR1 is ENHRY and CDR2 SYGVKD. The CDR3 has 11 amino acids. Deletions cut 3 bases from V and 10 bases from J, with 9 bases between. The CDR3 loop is CAISDVGVYTF. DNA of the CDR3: TGTGCCATCAGTGATGTGGGAGTCTACACCTTC.

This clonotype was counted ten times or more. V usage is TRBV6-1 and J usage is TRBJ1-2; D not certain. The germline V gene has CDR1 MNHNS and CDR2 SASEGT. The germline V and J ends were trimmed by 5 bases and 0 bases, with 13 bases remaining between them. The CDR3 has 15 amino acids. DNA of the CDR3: TGTGCCAGCAGTCCATACGGACCGACTAACTATGGCTACACCTTC. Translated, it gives CASSPYGPTNYGYTF.

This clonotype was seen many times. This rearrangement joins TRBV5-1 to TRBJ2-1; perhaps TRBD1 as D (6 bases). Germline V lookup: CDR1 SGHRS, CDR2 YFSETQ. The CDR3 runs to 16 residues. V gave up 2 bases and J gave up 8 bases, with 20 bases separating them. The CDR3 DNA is TGCGCCAGCAGCTTAGGGATACTAGGGGGTGGCGATGAGCAGTTCTTC. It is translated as CASSLGILGGGDEQFF.

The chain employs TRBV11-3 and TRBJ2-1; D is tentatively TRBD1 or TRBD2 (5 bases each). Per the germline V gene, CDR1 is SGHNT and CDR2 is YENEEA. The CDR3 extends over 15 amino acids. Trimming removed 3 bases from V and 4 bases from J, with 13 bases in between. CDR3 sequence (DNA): TGTGCCAGCAGCTTTGGGGGAAGCCTTTACAATGAGCAGTTCTTC. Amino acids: CASSFGGSLYNEQFF.

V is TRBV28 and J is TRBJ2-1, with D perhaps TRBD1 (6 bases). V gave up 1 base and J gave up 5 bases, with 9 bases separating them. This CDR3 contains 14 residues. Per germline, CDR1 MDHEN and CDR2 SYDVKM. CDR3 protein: CASSLFRQDNEQFF. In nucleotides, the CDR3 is TGTGCCAGCAGTTTATTCAGACAGGACAATGAGCAGTTCTTC.

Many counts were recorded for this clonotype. The CDR3 sequence is CASSPVTSGRSNTQYF. In nucleotides, the CDR3 is TGTGCCAGCAGCCCGGTGACTAGCGGGAGGTCAAATACGCAGTATTTT. The rearrangement joins TRBV5-4 to TRBJ2-3, with TRBD2 matching over 13 bases. V lost 4 bases and J lost 7; bases outside the gene matches: 9. The CDR3 covers 16 residues. Looked up from germline, CDR1 is SGHNT and CDR2 is YYREEE (reference sequence).

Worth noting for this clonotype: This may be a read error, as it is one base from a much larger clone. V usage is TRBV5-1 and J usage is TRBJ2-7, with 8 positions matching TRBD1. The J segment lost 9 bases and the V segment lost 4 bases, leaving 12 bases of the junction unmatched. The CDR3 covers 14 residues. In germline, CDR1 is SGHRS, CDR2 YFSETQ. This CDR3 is CASSVLTGVDAQYF. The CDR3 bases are TGCGCCAGCAGCGTTTTGACAGGGGTCGACGCGCAGTACTTC.

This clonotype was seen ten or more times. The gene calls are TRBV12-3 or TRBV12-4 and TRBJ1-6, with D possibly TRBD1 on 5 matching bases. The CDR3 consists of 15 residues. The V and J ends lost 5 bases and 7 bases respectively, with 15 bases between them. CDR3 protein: CASSPRGPFNSPLHF. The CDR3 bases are TGTGCCAGCAGTCCCCGGGGCCCTTTCAATTCACCCCTCCACTTT.

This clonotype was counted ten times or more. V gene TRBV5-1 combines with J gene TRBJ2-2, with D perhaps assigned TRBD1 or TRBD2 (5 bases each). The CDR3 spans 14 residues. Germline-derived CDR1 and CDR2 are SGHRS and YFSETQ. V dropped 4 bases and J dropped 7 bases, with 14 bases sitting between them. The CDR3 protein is CASSVSGPRGELFF. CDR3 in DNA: TGCGCCAGCAGCGTATCGGGACCGCGCGGGGAGCTGTTTTTT.

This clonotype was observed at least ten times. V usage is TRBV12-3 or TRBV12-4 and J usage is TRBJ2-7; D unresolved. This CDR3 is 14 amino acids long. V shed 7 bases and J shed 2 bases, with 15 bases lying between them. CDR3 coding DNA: TGTGCCAGCAAGAACGGACGGATAACCTACGAGCAGTACTTC. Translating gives CASKNGRITYEQYF.

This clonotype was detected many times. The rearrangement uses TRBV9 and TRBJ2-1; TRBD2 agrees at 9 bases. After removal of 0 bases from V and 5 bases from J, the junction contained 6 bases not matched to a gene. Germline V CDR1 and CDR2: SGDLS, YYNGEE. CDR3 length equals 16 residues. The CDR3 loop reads CASSVGASGINNEQFF. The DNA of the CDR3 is TGTGCCAGCAGCGTAGGGGCTAGCGGGATTAACAATGAGCAGTTCTTC.

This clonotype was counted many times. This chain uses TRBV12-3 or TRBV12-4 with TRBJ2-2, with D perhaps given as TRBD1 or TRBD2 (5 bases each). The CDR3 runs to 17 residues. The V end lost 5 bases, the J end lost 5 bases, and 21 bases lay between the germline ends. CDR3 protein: CASSPGSGAITTGELFF. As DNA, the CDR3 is TGTGCCAGCAGTCCAGGCTCCGGGGCCATCACGACCGGGGAGCTGTTTTTT.

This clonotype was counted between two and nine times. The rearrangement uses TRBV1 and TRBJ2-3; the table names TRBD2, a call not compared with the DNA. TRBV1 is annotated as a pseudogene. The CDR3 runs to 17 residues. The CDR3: CTSSHDWAGGPADTQYF. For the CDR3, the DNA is TGCACCAGCAGCCACGACTGGGCGGGAGGGCCGGCAGATACGCAGTATTTT.

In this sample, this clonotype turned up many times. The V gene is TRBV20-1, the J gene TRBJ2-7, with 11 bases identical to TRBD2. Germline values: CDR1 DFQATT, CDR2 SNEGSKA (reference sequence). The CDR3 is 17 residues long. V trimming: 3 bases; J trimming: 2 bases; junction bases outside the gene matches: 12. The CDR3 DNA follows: TGCAGTGCTAGTATAGCGGGAGGGCCCATCAACCCCTACGAGCAGTACTTC. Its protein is CSASIAGGPINPYEQYF.

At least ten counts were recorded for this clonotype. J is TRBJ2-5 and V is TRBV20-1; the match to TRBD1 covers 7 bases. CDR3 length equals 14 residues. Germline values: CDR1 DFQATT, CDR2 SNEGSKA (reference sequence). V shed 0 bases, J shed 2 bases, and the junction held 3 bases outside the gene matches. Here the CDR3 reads CSARDWTGQETQYF. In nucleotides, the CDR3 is TGCAGTGCTAGAGATTGGACAGGACAAGAGACCCAGTACTTC.